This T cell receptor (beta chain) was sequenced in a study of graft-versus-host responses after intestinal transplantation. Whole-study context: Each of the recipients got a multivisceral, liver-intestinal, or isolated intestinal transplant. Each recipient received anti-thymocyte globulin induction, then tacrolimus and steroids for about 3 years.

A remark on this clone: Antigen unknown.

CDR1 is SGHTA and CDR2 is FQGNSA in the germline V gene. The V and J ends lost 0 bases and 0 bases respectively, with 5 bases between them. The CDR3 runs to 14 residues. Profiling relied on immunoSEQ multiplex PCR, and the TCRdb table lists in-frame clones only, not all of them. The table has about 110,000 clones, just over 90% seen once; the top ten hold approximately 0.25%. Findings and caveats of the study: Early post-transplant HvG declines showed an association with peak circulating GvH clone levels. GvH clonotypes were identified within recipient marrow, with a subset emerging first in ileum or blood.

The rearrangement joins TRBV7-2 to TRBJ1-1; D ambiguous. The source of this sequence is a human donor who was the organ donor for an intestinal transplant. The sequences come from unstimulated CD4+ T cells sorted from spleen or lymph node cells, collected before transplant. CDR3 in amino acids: CASSLAGLNTEAFF. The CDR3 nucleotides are TGTGCCAGCAGCTTAGCAGGTTTGAACACTGAAGCTTTCTTT.